This T cell receptor (beta chain) was found in a study of blood T cell repertoires in COVID-19. Study summary: Some COVID-19 samples were acute and others convalescent; all came from the United States, Italy and Spain. Sources were T cells, B-cell-depleted T cells, or PBMCs; the material itself was cDNA or gDNA.

This CDR3 is built from 12 residues. Trimming removed 6 bases at V and 4 bases at J, with 10 bases between. TCRdb keeps only in-frame clones here, not all; method: immunoSEQ multiplex PCR. The repertoire consists of hundreds of thousands of clones, with roughly 86% occurring once and the leading ten covering roughly 3%. The receptor was isolated from a man aged 60 to 75 with acute or convalescent COVID-19. Sequenced: peripheral blood. The chain uses TRBV12-3 or TRBV12-4 and TRBJ2-7; TRBD1 might be the D (6 bases). CDR3 coding DNA: TGTGCCAGCAGATTCGACAGGTACGAGCAGTACTTC. Protein product: CASRFDRYEQYF.